The T cell receptor (beta chain) under discussion was sequenced for a study of metastatic and nonmetastatic thyroid tumors. J gave up 5 bases and V 7 bases, and 6 bases lay outside the gene matches. The CDR3 is 13 amino acids. The germline V gene encodes CDR1 DFQATT and CDR2 SNEGSKA (reference sequence). Among the patients, none had received any treatment before thyroid surgery. TCRdb redid the clone calls on the PCR reads using MiXCR. Seen here are about 19,000 clones, around 16% observed once, and the top ten hold 18%. The sequence came from a male donor with papillary thyroid cancer or a benign thyroid nodule (not recorded which). Some clones in this sample may be carry-over from other donors' samples. The V call is TRBV20-1, the J call TRBJ2-7, with TRBD2 identical over 12 bases. The specimen was blood. The CDR3 loop is CSVDWTSGNEQYF. CDR3 DNA: TGCAGTGTCGACTGGACTAGCGGGAACGAGCAGTACTTC.